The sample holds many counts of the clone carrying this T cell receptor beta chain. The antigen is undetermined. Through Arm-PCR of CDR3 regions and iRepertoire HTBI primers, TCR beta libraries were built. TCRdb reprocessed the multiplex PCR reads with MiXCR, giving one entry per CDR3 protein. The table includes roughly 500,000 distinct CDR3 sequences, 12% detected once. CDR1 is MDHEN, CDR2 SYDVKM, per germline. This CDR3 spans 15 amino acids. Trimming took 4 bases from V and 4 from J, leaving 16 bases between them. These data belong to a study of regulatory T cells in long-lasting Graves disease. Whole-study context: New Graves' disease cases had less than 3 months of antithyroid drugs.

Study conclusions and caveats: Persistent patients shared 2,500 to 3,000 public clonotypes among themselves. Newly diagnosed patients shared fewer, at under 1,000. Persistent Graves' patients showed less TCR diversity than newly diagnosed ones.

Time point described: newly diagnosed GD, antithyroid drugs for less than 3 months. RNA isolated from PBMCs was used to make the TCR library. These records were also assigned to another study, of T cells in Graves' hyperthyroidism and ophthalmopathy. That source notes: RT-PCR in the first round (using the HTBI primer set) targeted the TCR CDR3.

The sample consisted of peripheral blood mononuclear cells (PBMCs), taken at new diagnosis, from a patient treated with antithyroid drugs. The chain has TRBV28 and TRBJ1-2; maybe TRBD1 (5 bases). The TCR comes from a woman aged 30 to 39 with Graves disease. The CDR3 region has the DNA TGTGCCAGCAGTTCGGGTGGGGGAATCAGCTATGGCTACACCTTC. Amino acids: CASSSGGGISYGYTF.